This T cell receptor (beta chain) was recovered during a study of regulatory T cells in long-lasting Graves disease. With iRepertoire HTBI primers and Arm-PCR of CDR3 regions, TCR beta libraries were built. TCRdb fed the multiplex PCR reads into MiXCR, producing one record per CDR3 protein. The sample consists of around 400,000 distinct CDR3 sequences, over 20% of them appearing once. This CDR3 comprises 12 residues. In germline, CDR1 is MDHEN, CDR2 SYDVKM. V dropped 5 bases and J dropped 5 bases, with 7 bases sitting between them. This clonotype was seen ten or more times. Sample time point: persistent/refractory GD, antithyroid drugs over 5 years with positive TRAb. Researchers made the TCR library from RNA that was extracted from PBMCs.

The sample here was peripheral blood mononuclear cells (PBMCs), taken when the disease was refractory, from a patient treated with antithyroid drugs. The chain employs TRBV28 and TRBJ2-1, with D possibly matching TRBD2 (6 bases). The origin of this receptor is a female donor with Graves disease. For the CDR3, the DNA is TGTGCCAGCAGTCCGGGAGACAATGAGCAGTTCTTC. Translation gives CASSPGDNEQFF.